A single sample is the source of the 21 T cell receptor beta chains below, sequenced in a study of T cell responses to AZD1222 COVID-19 vaccine. Data came from immunoSEQ multiplex PCR; TCRdb stores just in-frame clones and leaves some out. The data show fewer than 85,000 clones, 75% to 90% seen once. The source was peripheral blood, collected 28 days after the second AZD1222 dose. These receptors were collected from an adult who received the AZD1222 COVID-19 vaccine.

This clone is judged medium-sized. The chain joins TRBV5-5 to TRBJ1-1, with D possibly matching TRBD1 (5 bases). This CDR3 region has 15 residues. Trimming cost V 0 bases and J 5 bases, with 14 bases left between them. Per the germline V gene, CDR1 is SGHKS and CDR2 is YYEKEE (reference sequence). The CDR3 nucleotides read TGTGCCAGCAGCTTGGTCCAGGGATTCGGGACTGAAGCTTTCTTT. Its protein product is CASSLVQGFGTEAFF.

This chain connects TRBV3-1 (or the pseudogene TRBV3-2) to TRBJ2-5; D is undetermined. This CDR3 comprises 13 residues. Germline values: CDR1 LGHDT, CDR2 YNNKEL (reference sequence). V dropped 4 bases and J dropped 1 base, with 7 bases sitting between them. The CDR3 DNA follows: TGTGCCAGCAGCCGTGAATCCCAAGAGACCCAGTACTTC. Its translation: CASSRESQETQYF.

The chain joins TRBV7-2 to TRBJ2-7; the match to TRBD2 covers 7 bases. V was pared by 5 bases and J by 5 bases, with 3 bases of the junction left unmatched. CDR1 is SGHTA and CDR2 is FQGNSA in the germline V gene. This CDR3 region has 12 residues. In nucleotides, the CDR3 is TGTGCCAGCAGCCCTCGGGGGGACGAGCAGTACTTC. It is translated as CASSPRGDEQYF.

V is TRBV7-2 and J is TRBJ1-2; tentative D call: TRBD1 (5 bases). The germline V gene has CDR1 SGHTA and CDR2 FQGNSA. V gave up 1 base and J gave up 8 bases, with 11 bases separating them. This CDR3 spans 13 amino acids. CDR3 in DNA: TGTGCCAGCAGCTTAGGGACAACCCTCGGCTACACCTTC. It specifies CASSLGTTLGYTF.

This clone was counted a few times. V gene TRBV2 combines with J gene TRBJ2-7; D not certain. There are 13 residues in the CDR3. The V gene lost 1 base and the J gene lost 3 bases, with 7 bases spanning the gap. CDR1 and CDR2 (germline): SNHLY, FYNNEI. Here the CDR3 DNA reads TGTGCCAGCAGTGAAGTAACGGACTACGAGCAGTACGTC. Encoded protein: CASSEVTDYEQYV.

This clone was found once. The chain is built from TRBV20-1 and TRBJ1-6, with D unresolved. In germline, CDR1 is DFQATT, CDR2 SNEGSKA (reference sequence). V was cut by 3 bases and J by 8 bases, with 14 bases left in between. The CDR3 contains 14 residues. CDR3 protein: CSASSVLPYSPLHF. The CDR3 region has the DNA TGCAGTGCTAGTAGTGTACTCCCCTATTCACCCCTCCACTTT.

The rearrangement links TRBV19 to TRBJ2-6; D not certain. The V gene lost 3 bases and the J gene lost 1 base, with 7 bases spanning the gap. The germline CDR1 and CDR2 sequences are LNHDA and SQIVND (reference sequence). The CDR3 spans 15 residues. As DNA, the CDR3 is TGTGCCAGTAGTATTAAGGGATCTGGGGCCAACGTCCTGACTTTC. Its protein is CASSIKGSGANVLTF.

Regarding this clone: Distinct nucleotide sequences in the sample also encode this CDR3. The rearrangement uses TRBV28 and TRBJ1-2, with TRBD1 identical over 11 bases. Germline CDR1 MDHEN, CDR2 SYDVKM. This CDR3 contains 14 residues. After removal of 6 bases from V and 3 bases from J, the junction contained 3 bases not matched to a gene. The CDR3 DNA is TGTGCCAGCAGCCTGGGACAGGGGGACTATGGCTACACCTTC. Translation: CASSLGQGDYGYTF.

The CDR3 reads CASSIDGVLGSGANVLTF. DNA for the CDR3: TGTGCCAGCAGTATAGACGGGGTCTTGGGGTCTGGGGCCAACGTCCTGACTTTC. This chain uses TRBV6-2 or TRBV6-3 with TRBJ2-6, with D possibly TRBD2 on 5 matching bases. Germline V gene data show CDR1 as MNHEY and CDR2 as SVGEGT. This CDR3 contains 18 residues. The V end lost 5 bases, the J end lost 1 base, and 18 bases lay between the germline ends.

The chain couples TRBV5-4 to TRBJ1-2, with TRBD1 identical over 7 bases. Germline CDR1 reads SGHNT; CDR2 reads YYREEE (reference sequence). CDR3 length equals 16 residues. V lost 1 base, J lost 2 bases, and 8 bases stayed unmatched. The chain's CDR3 is CASSLRSGQRNYGYTF. CDR3 in DNA: TGTGCCAGCAGCTTGCGTTCGGGACAGAGAAACTATGGCTACACCTTC.

V gene TRBV30 combines with J gene TRBJ2-4; D might be TRBD1 (5 bases). The CDR3 extends over 13 amino acids. V was pared by 3 bases and J by 7 bases, with 13 bases between. Germline V lookup: CDR1 GTSNPN, CDR2 SVGIG (reference sequence). CDR3 protein: CAWRLEGVNIQYF. CDR3 coding DNA: TGTGCCTGGAGACTCGAAGGGGTCAACATTCAGTACTTC.

This clone was picked up one time. The CDR3 sequence: CASSSRDRDTGELFF. The CDR3 DNA follows: TGTGCCAGCAGCTCCCGGGACAGGGACACCGGGGAGCTGTTTTTT. The chain couples TRBV5-4 to TRBJ2-2; 9 positions agree with TRBD1. The ends lost 3 bases at V and 3 bases at J; junction bases unmatched: 3. From germline, CDR1 is SGHNT and CDR2 YYREEE (reference sequence). The CDR3 is made up of 15 amino acids. Full variable domain (remainder filled in from reference TRBV5-4 and TRBJ2-2): ETGVTQSPTHLIKTRGQQVTLRCSSQSGHNTVSWYQQALGQGPQFIFQYYREEENGRGNFPPRFSGLQFPNYSSELNVNALELDDSALYLCASSSRDRDTGELFFGEGSRLTVL.

This chain joins TRBV7-2 and TRBJ2-1; D is undetermined. Germline CDR1 is SGHTA and CDR2 is FQGNSA. V was shortened by 0 bases and J by 4 bases, with 13 bases between the two germline ends. The length of the CDR3 is 16 residues. Written as DNA, the CDR3 is TGTGCCAGCAGCTTAGCCGCAGGAGCAAGATACAATGAGCAGTTCTTC. It encodes CASSLAAGARYNEQFF.

A few counts support this clone. The chain's CDR3 is CASSQIQQYF. In DNA form, the CDR3 reads TGTGCCAGCAGCCAAATACAGCAGTACTTC. The rearrangement joins TRBV28 to TRBJ2-7; no reliable D call. V gave up 6 bases and J gave up 8 bases, with 8 bases separating them. This CDR3 comprises 10 residues. The germline gives CDR1 MDHEN, CDR2 SYDVKM. The variable domain in full, completed from reference TRBV28 and TRBJ2-7, reads DVKVTQSSRYLVKRTGEKVFLECVQDMDHENMFWYRQDPGLGLRLIYFSYDVKMKEKGDIPEGYSVSREKKERFSLILESASTNQTSMYLCASSQIQQYFGPGTRLTVT.

V usage is TRBV11-2 and J usage is TRBJ2-3; weak D call: TRBD1 (5 bases). The CDR3 consists of 14 residues. Per the germline V gene, CDR1 is SGHAT and CDR2 is FQNNGV. The V and J ends lost 2 bases and 5 bases respectively, with 11 bases between them. The chain's CDR3 is CASSLRRGLDTQYF. The CDR3 DNA reads TGTGCCAGCAGCTTACGAAGGGGATTAGATACGCAGTATTTT.

This sequence joins TRBV6-2 or TRBV6-3 and TRBJ1-1; 8 nucleotides agree with TRBD1. This CDR3 comprises 14 residues. In germline, CDR1 is MNHEY, CDR2 SVGEGT. The junction had 5 bases not matched to a gene; V was cut back by 3 bases and J by 5 bases. The CDR3: CASSYRQGLTEAFF. For the CDR3, the DNA is TGTGCCAGCAGTTATCGACAGGGGCTTACTGAAGCTTTCTTT.

The table lists this clone with a count of one. The chain links TRBV9 to TRBJ1-3; D possibly corresponds to TRBD1 (5 bases). The CDR3 extends over 16 amino acids. Germline assignment: CDR1 SGDLS and CDR2 YYNGEE. Trimming shortened V by 4 bases and J by 0 bases, and 14 bases separated the two germline ends. The CDR3 DNA sequence: TGTGCCAGCAGCCCCCGAGAGGGGAGCTCTGGAAACACCATATATTTT. It encodes CASSPREGSSGNTIYF.

This rearrangement joins TRBV7-9 to TRBJ1-6; D not certain. V gave up 1 base and J gave up 8 bases, with 3 bases separating them. The CDR3 spans 12 residues. The germline V gene encodes CDR1 SEHNR and CDR2 FQNEAQ (reference sequence). The CDR3 DNA reads as TGTGCCAGCAGCTTAGGTGATTCACCCCTCCACTTT. It is translated as CASSLGDSPLHF.

The V gene is TRBV11-3, the J gene TRBJ2-5, with D possibly being TRBD2 (5 bases). V lost 3 bases to trimming and J lost 2 bases, with 10 bases between them. Germline V gene data show CDR1 as SGHNT and CDR2 as YENEEA. The CDR3 totals 14 residues. CDR3 sequence: CASSFGLNQETQYF. The CDR3 DNA reads as TGTGCCAGCAGCTTTGGACTCAATCAAGAGACCCAGTACTTC.

This chain joins TRBV29-1 and TRBJ2-5; D is ambiguous. The V end was cut by 4 bases, the J end by 4 bases, with 10 bases between. Germline assignment: CDR1 SQVTM and CDR2 ANQGSEA. This CDR3 has 12 residues. The CDR3 is CSVGARLETQYF. The CDR3 bases are TGCAGCGTTGGCGCCCGGTTAGAGACCCAGTACTTC.

The genes are TRBV28 and TRBJ2-3, with TRBD1 matching 10 bases. CDR1 is MDHEN, CDR2 SYDVKM, per germline. The CDR3 sequence is 16 residues long. With V trimmed by 4 bases and J by 8 bases, 12 bases remained unmatched. The DNA of the CDR3 is TGTGCCAGCAGTTCGGGACAGGGGAGAGACACAAGTACGCAGTATTTT. This gives the protein CASSSGQGRDTSTQYF.